This TCR beta chain emerged from a study of blood T cell repertoires in COVID-19. About the study: PBMCs, B-cell-depleted T cells, or T cells were the source of the cDNA or gDNA that made up the material.

Profiled with immunoSEQ multiplex PCR; TCRdb holds only in-frame clones, not every one. The table records almost 250,000 clones, around nine tenths of them present only once. The CDR3 is 16 amino acids. The V end was cut by 3 bases, the J end by 8 bases, with 19 bases between. Germline values: CDR1 SNHLY, CDR2 FYNNEI. This clonotype was obtained from a woman in her 30s who had recovered from COVID-19. Sequenced sample: PBMCs or T cells enriched from blood (not recorded which). The V and J genes are TRBV2 and TRBJ1-4, with unresolved D. The DNA of the CDR3 is TGTGCCAGCAGTGATGAGGGTATAATTTTGGGGGAAAAACTGTTTTTT. Its protein product is CASSDEGIILGEKLFF.